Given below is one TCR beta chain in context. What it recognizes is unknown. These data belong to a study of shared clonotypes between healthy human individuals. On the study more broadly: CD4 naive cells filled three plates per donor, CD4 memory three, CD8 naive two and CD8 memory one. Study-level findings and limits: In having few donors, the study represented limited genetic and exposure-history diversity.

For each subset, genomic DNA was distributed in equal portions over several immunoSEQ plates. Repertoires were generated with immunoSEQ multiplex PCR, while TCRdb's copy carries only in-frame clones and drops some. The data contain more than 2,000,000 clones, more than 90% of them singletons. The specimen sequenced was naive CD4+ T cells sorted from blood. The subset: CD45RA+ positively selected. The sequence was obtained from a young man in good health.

DNA for the CDR3: TGCGCCAGCAGCTTCGGGACTAGCGGGAGGGCCACCTACAATGAGCAGTTCTTC. Protein: CASSFGTSGRATYNEQFF. The V and J genes are TRBV5-1 and TRBJ2-1; 16 positions match TRBD2. Germline V gene sequence: CDR1 SGHRS, CDR2 YFSETQ. This CDR3 comprises 18 residues. V was pared by 2 bases and J by 2 bases, with 4 bases of the junction left unmatched.